This T cell receptor (beta chain) was recorded in a study of T cell repertoires in cytomegalovirus infection. About the study: Public TCR beta signature analysis indicated the presence of both CMV infection and matching HLA type. General study points: The ex vivo response showed dominance by HLA-C-restricted CMV-specific TCR beta clonotypes.

MiXCR, run by TCRdb on the reads, gives a single entry per CDR3 protein. The sample contains 750,000 to 950,000 distinct CDR3 sequences, 25% to 30% of which appear only once. CDR1 is SGHVT, CDR2 SQSDAQ, per germline. V lost 4 bases to trimming and J lost 6 bases, with 12 bases between them. The CDR3 sequence is 13 residues long. The table lists this clonotype with a few counts. Its antigen is as yet unknown. The TCR sequence derives from a human donor in good health (CMV status not recorded). Some clones in this sample may be carry-over from other donors' samples. Sample: cultured CD8+ T cells from PBMCs, taken from culture after CMV antigen stimulation. This chain connects TRBV7-4 to TRBJ1-1; D is unclear. CDR3 region: CASSSPRSAEAFF. As DNA, the CDR3 is TGTGCCAGCAGCTCCCCGCGGTCCGCTGAAGCTTTCTTT.